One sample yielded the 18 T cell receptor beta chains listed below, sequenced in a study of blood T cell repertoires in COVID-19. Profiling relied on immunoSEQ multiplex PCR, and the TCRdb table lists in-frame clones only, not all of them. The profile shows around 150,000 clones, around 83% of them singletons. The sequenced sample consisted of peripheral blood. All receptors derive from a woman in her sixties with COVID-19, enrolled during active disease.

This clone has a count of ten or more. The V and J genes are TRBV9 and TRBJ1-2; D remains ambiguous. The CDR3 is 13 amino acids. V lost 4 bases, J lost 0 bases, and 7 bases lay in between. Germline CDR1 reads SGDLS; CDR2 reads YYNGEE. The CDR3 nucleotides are TGTGCCAGCAGCTATGGAGCTAACTATGGCTACACCTTC. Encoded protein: CASSYGANYGYTF.

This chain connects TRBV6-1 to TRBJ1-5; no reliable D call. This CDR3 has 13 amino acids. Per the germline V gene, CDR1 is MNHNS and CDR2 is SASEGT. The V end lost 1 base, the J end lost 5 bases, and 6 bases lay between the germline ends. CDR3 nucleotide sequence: TGTGCCAGCAGTGAAGGAGGGTATCAGCCCCAGCATTTT. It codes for CASSEGGYQPQHF.

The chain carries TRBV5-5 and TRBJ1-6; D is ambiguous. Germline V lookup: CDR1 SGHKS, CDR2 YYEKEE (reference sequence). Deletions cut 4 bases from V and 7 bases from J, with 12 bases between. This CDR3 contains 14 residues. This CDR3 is CASSRTSANSPLHF. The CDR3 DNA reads TGTGCCAGCAGCCGGACTAGCGCCAATTCACCCCTCCACTTT.

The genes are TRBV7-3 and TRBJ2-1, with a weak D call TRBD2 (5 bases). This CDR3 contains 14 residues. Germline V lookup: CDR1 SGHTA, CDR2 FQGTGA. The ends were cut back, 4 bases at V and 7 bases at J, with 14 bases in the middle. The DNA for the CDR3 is TGTGCCAGCAGCTCTAAGAACACGGGGAATGAGCAGTTCTTC. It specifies CASSSKNTGNEQFF. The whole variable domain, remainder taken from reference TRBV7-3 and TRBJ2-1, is GAGVSQTPSNKVTEKGKYVELRCDPISGHTALYWYRQSLGQGPEFLIYFQGTGAADDSGLPNDRFFAVRPEGSVSTLKIQRTERGDSAVYLCASSSKNTGNEQFFGPGTRLTVL.

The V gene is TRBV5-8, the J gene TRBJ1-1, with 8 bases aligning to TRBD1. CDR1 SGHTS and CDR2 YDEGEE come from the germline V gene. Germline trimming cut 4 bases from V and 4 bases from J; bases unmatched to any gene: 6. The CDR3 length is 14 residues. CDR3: CASSHWTGITEAFF. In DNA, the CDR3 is TGTGCCAGCAGCCACTGGACAGGGATCACTGAAGCTTTCTTT.

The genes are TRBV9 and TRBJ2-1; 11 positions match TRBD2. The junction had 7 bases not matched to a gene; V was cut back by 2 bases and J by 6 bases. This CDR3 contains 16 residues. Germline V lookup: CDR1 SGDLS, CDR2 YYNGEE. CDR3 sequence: CASSVVAGGSINEQFF. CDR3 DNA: TGTGCCAGCAGCGTTGTAGCGGGAGGGAGTATCAATGAGCAGTTCTTC.

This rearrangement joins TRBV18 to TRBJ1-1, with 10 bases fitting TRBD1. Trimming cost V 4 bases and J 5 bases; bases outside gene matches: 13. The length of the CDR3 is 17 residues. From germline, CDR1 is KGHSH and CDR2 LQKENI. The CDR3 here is CASSQGQAGTGVTEAFF. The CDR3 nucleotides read TGTGCCAGCTCACAAGGTCAGGCGGGGACAGGGGTAACTGAAGCTTTCTTT.

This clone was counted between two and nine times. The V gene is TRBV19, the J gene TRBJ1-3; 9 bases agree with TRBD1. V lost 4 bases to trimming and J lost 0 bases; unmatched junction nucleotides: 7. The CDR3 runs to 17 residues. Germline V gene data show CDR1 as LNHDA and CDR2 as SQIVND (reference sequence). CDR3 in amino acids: CASSRIGQGNSGNTIYF. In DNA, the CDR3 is TGTGCCAGTAGTAGAATTGGACAGGGGAACTCTGGAAACACCATATATTTT.

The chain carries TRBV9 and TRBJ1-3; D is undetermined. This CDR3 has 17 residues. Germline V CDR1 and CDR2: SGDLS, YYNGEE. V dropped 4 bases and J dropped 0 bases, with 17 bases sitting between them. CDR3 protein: CASSPRRGQLSGNTIYF. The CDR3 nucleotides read TGTGCCAGCAGCCCCAGAAGAGGCCAGCTCTCTGGAAACACCATATATTTT.

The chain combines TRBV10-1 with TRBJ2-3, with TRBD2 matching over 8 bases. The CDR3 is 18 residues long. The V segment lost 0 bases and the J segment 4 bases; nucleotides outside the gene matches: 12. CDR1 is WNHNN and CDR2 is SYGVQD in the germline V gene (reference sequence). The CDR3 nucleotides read TGCGCCAGCAGTGAGTCGACTCTAACGGCTAGCGGGCCAGATACGCAGTATTTT. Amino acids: CASSESTLTASGPDTQYF.

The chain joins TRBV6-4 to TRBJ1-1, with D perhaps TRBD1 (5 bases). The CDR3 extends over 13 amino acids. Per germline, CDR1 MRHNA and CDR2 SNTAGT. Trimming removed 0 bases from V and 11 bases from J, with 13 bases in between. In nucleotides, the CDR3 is TGTGCCAGCAGTGACTCGGGGGGGATAAATGCTTTCTTT. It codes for CASSDSGGINAFF.

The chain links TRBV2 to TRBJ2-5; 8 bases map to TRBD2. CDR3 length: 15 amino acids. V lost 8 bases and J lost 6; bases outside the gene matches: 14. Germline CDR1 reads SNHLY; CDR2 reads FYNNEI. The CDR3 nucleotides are TGTGCCAGCGCCCCCCTAGCGGGTGGGGGAAAGACCCAGTACTTC. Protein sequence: CASAPLAGGGKTQYF.

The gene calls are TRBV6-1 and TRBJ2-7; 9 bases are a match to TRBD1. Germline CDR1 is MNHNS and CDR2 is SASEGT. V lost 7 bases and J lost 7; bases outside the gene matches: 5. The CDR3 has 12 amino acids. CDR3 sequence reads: CASKQGAAEQYF. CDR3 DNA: TGTGCCAGCAAACAGGGGGCGGCTGAGCAGTACTTC.

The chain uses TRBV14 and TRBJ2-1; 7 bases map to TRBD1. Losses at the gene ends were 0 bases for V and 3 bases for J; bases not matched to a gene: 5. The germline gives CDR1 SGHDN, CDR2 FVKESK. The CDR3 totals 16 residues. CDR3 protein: CASSQDTGQIYNEQFF. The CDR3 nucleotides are TGTGCCAGCAGCCAAGATACGGGACAGATCTACAATGAGCAGTTCTTC.

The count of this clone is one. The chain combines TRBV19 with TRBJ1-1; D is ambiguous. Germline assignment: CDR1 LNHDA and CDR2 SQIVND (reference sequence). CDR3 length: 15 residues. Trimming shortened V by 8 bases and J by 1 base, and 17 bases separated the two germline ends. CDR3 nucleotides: TGTGCCAGTCAAATAGGAAAGGTAGCGAACACTGAAGCTTTCTTT. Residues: CASQIGKVANTEAFF.

In DNA, the CDR3 is TGTGCCAGTGCTATGCCATCTCTAGCGGGAGGGATGTCAGATACGCAGTATTTT. It is translated as CASAMPSLAGGMSDTQYF. This chain links TRBV19 with TRBJ2-3; 12 bases match TRBD2. CDR1 is LNHDA and CDR2 is SQIVND in the germline V gene (reference sequence). V shed 8 bases, J shed 4 bases, and the junction held 16 bases outside the gene matches. This CDR3 is 18 amino acids long.

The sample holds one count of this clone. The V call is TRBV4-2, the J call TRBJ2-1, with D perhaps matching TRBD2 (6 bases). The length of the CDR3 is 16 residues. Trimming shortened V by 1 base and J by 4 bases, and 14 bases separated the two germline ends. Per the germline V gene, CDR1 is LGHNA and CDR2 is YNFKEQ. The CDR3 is CASSQGPSDPYNEQFF. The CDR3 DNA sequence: TGTGCCAGCAGCCAAGGCCCTAGCGATCCGTACAATGAGCAGTTCTTC.

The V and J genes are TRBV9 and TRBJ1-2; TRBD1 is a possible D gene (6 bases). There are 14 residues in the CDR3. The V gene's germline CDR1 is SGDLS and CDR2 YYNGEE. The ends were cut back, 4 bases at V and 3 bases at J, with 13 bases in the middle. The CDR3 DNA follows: TGTGCCAGCAGCACAGGGACCGACGACTATGGCTACACCTTC. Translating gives CASSTGTDDYGYTF.